This entry lists 32 T cell receptor beta chains sequenced from one sample in a study of spatial heterogeneity in lung cancer. Each CDR3 protein is one row after TCRdb ran MiXCR on the 5' RACE reads. The sample holds tens of thousands of distinct CDR3 sequences; approximately 5.2% are singletons and the top ten take roughly 25%. Time point reported: sample taken at primary tumor resection. Sequenced here: PBMCs, sampled at surgery. These TCRs come from a female donor with early-stage non-small cell lung cancer.

In this sample, this clonotype turned up many times. This sequence joins TRBV5-1 and TRBJ1-1; the D is unclear. Trimming took 0 bases from V and 1 from J, leaving 4 bases between them. The CDR3 has 13 amino acids. CDR1 is SGHRS and CDR2 is YFSETQ in the germline V gene. The CDR3 DNA follows: TGCGCCAGCAGCTTGGGAGCGAACACTGAAGCTTTCTTT. Amino acids: CASSLGANTEAFF.

This clonotype was seen ten or more times. This chain uses TRBV5-4 with TRBJ1-1, with TRBD1 matching 7 bases. V was clipped by 4 bases and J by 4 bases; unmatched bases: 13. Germline V gives CDR1 SGHNT, CDR2 YYREEE (reference sequence). This CDR3 has 16 amino acids. For the CDR3, the DNA is TGTGCCAGCAGCGATTACTACCGAGGGGGCGGCACTGAAGCTTTCTTT. Amino acid sequence: CASSDYYRGGGTEAFF. Together with reference TRBV5-4 and TRBJ1-1, the CDR3 gives the full variable domain: ETGVTQSPTHLIKTRGQQVTLRCSSQSGHNTVSWYQQALGQGPQFIFQYYREEENGRGNFPPRFSGLQFPNYSSELNVNALELDDSALYLCASSDYYRGGGTEAFFGQGTRLTVV.

This clonotype showed up many times. The chain recombines TRBV6-5 with TRBJ1-1; possible D gene TRBD1, 5 bases. Germline V gene sequence: CDR1 MNHEY, CDR2 SVGAGI. V shed 0 bases and J shed 4 bases, with 12 bases lying between them. This CDR3 spans 15 amino acids. The CDR3 reads CASSYSGVPSTEAFF. The CDR3 DNA is TGTGCCAGCAGTTACTCAGGGGTCCCCAGCACTGAAGCTTTCTTT.

This chain uses TRBV12-3 or TRBV12-4 with TRBJ1-2; tentative D call: TRBD1 (6 bases). The V end lost 5 bases, the J end lost 7 bases, and 11 bases lay between the germline ends. The CDR3 consists of 12 residues. CDR3 sequence: CASSGHRAGYTF. The CDR3 region has the DNA TGTGCCAGCAGTGGCCACAGGGCTGGCTACACCTTC.

This chain joins TRBV19 and TRBJ1-2, with D possibly TRBD1 on 5 matching bases. The V and J ends lost 6 bases and 5 bases respectively, with 16 bases between them. The V gene's germline CDR1 is LNHDA and CDR2 SQIVND (reference sequence). The CDR3 length is 14 residues. CDR3 region: CASSLERGRYGYTF. The CDR3 DNA follows: TGTGCCAGTAGCCTCGAGAGGGGCAGGTATGGCTACACCTTC.

The table lists this clonotype with many counts. The V call is TRBV24-1, the J call TRBJ2-1, with D maybe TRBD1 (6 bases). Germline V gives CDR1 KGHDR, CDR2 SFDVKD. V lost 3 bases to trimming and J lost 7 bases, with 18 bases between them. The CDR3 has 16 amino acids. The CDR3 sequence is CATSDPTGTSRNEQFF. CDR3 coding DNA: TGTGCCACCAGTGATCCGACCGGGACAAGTCGGAATGAGCAGTTCTTC.

The table lists this clonotype with many counts. This chain links TRBV11-1 with TRBJ2-7; no definite D call. The V gene's germline CDR1 is SGHAT and CDR2 FQDESV (reference sequence). Trimming left V 0 bases short and J 3 bases short, with 6 bases between. The CDR3 totals 13 residues. The DNA of the CDR3 is TGTGCCAGCAGCTTAGCGGGCCGCTACGAGCAGTACTTC. Protein: CASSLAGRYEQYF.

This clonotype has just a few counts. The CDR3 is CSVGQSMNTEAFF. CDR3 nucleotide sequence: TGCAGCGTAGGACAGTCGATGAACACTGAAGCTTTCTTT. This sequence joins TRBV29-1 and TRBJ1-1; a weak D match, TRBD1 (6 bases). Germline V gene sequence: CDR1 SQVTM, CDR2 ANQGSEA. V was cut by 6 bases and J by 0 bases, with 11 bases left in between. The CDR3 consists of 13 residues.

This clonotype is termed medium-sized (0.01 to 0.1%). The genes are TRBV4-2 and TRBJ2-2; D ambiguous. Germline V gives CDR1 LGHNA, CDR2 YNFKEQ. The CDR3 contains 14 residues. Between the trimmed V and J ends, which lost 6 bases and 0 bases, there was a span of 8 bases. DNA of the CDR3: TGTGCCAGCAGTCAGGTTGCGAACACCGGGGAGCTGTTTTTT. Its translation: CASSQVANTGELFF.

V usage is TRBV7-9 and J usage is TRBJ2-7; 8 bases agree with TRBD1. Germline trimming cut 5 bases from V and 5 bases from J; bases unmatched to any gene: 8. Germline V gene data show CDR1 as SEHNR and CDR2 as FQNEAQ (reference sequence). This CDR3 has 14 amino acids. CDR3 sequence: CASSTFRGLNEQYF. As DNA, the CDR3 is TGTGCCAGCAGCACATTCAGGGGGCTCAACGAGCAGTACTTC.

In its sample, this clonotype was seen a few times. CDR3 sequence (DNA): TGTGCCAGCAGCTTCGGGGGGCGAACCCAAGAGACCCAGTACTTC. As protein: CASSFGGRTQETQYF. The chain employs TRBV11-2 and TRBJ2-5; the D gene is possibly TRBD2 (7 bases). Trimming stripped 3 bases from V and 1 base from J, with 12 bases between. This CDR3 has 15 amino acids. Germline CDR1 is SGHAT and CDR2 is FQNNGV.

This clonotype has ten or more counts. The CDR3 sequence is CSAPRGARIGREKLFF. The CDR3 DNA reads TGCAGTGCTCCCCGGGGAGCTAGGATAGGCCGTGAAAAACTGTTTTTT. The J gene is TRBJ1-4, the V gene TRBV20-1; unclear D gene. Germline lookup yields CDR1 DFQATT and CDR2 SNEGSKA (reference sequence). The CDR3 extends over 16 amino acids. Trimming left V 5 bases short and J 7 bases short, with 23 bases between.

By frequency in the sample, this clonotype is medium-sized. The chain recombines TRBV4-2 with TRBJ1-1, with D tentatively TRBD1 (5 bases). Germline assignment: CDR1 LGHNA and CDR2 YNFKEQ. The V end lost 4 bases, the J end lost 4 bases, and 13 bases lay between the germline ends. The CDR3 totals 14 residues. The DNA of the CDR3 is TGTGCCAGCAGCCCGGTTGGGGGACGCACTGAAGCTTTCTTT. It is translated as CASSPVGGRTEAFF.

This clonotype was recorded at least ten times. The chain couples TRBV29-1 to TRBJ1-2; D uncertain. Trimming removed 3 bases at V and 8 bases at J, with 13 bases between. The germline CDR1 and CDR2 sequences are SQVTM and ANQGSEA. This CDR3 is built from 12 residues. DNA of the CDR3: TGCAGCGTTGATCCAACTTCGGGGGGCTACACCTTC. Residues: CSVDPTSGGYTF.

This clonotype was seen more than once but under ten times. The chain links TRBV6-6 to TRBJ2-2, with D perhaps TRBD2 (5 bases). Germline V CDR1 and CDR2: MNHNY, SVGAGI (reference sequence). The CDR3 contains 14 residues. V gave up 5 bases and J gave up 4 bases, with 11 bases separating them. The CDR3 sequence: CASSGSGTTGELFF. CDR3 sequence (DNA): TGTGCCAGCAGTGGATCGGGAACCACCGGGGAGCTGTTTTTT.

This clonotype has only a few counts. This chain connects TRBV12-3 or TRBV12-4 to TRBJ2-1, with 7 bases aligning to TRBD2. The V and J ends lost 2 bases and 8 bases, in that order; junction bases with no gene match: 6. This CDR3 region has 14 residues. The CDR3 sequence is CASSLSPLADEQFF. The DNA of the CDR3 is TGTGCCAGCAGTTTAAGCCCCCTAGCGGATGAGCAGTTCTTC.

This clonotype was counted at least ten times. The CDR3 region has the DNA TGTGCCAGCAGCGTGGCTAGCGGGGTATCTGAGCAGTTCTTC. As protein: CASSVASGVSEQFF. The chain combines TRBV9 with TRBJ2-1; the match to TRBD2 covers 9 bases. The germline CDR1 and CDR2 sequences are SGDLS and YYNGEE. The CDR3 runs to 14 residues. V dropped 2 bases and J dropped 9; count of bases not matched to a gene: 6.

This clonotype is classed as medium-sized (0.01 to 0.1%). V is TRBV18 and J is TRBJ1-2; no clear D. Trimming shortened V by 2 bases and J by 0 bases, and 7 bases separated the two germline ends. Germline-derived CDR1 and CDR2 are KGHSH and LQKENI. CDR3 length equals 14 residues. As DNA, the CDR3 is TGTGCCAGCTCACCAGGAGCGGCTAACTATGGCTACACCTTC. Translation gives CASSPGAANYGYTF.

In this sample, this clonotype turned up many times. This rearrangement joins TRBV27 to TRBJ1-5; the D gene is possibly TRBD1 (6 bases). The CDR3 is 16 amino acids. V lost 3 bases and J lost 3, with 15 bases in between. In germline, CDR1 is MNHEY, CDR2 SMNVEV (reference sequence). In DNA, the CDR3 is TGTGCCAGCAGTTTCCGGGGGGCTGGAGACAATCAGCCCCAGCATTTT. Translating gives CASSFRGAGDNQPQHF.

This clonotype showed up just a few times. The chain employs TRBV19 and TRBJ1-2; no firm D call. V was cut by 3 bases and J by 2 bases, with 16 bases left in between. This CDR3 contains 16 residues. Per the germline V gene, CDR1 is LNHDA and CDR2 is SQIVND (reference sequence). DNA of the CDR3: TGTGCCAGTAGTATGACTTCAGCGATGGCGAACTATGGCTACACCTTC. Translation: CASSMTSAMANYGYTF.

The sample holds a few counts of this clonotype. CDR3: CASSLVQGPDTQYF. The CDR3 bases are TGCGCCAGCAGCCTCGTCCAGGGGCCAGATACGCAGTATTTT. The chain uses TRBV4-1 and TRBJ2-3; D might be TRBD1 (6 bases). Trimming took 4 bases from V and 4 from J, leaving 12 bases between them. Germline V gene sequence: CDR1 MGHRA, CDR2 YSYEKL. The CDR3 runs to 14 residues.

This clonotype was observed many times. This chain's CDR3 is CASVRIGVSGYTF. CDR3 DNA: TGTGCCAGTGTACGAATAGGGGTCTCTGGCTACACCTTC. The chain links TRBV19 to TRBJ1-2, with a tentative D call TRBD1 (5 bases). Germline CDR1 LNHDA, CDR2 SQIVND (reference sequence). The V and J ends lost 8 bases and 7 bases respectively, with 17 bases between them. The CDR3 spans 13 residues.

The chain is built from TRBV6-6 and TRBJ1-1, with a possible D match to TRBD1 (5 bases). CDR1 MNHNY and CDR2 SVGAGI come from the germline V gene (reference sequence). V shed 6 bases and J shed 0 bases, with 26 bases lying between them. CDR3 length: 19 residues. CDR3 bases: TGTGCCAGCAGCTCCTCCCCGGGGACCCCTGGAAGCATGAACACTGAAGCTTTCTTT. Protein sequence: CASSSSPGTPGSMNTEAFF.

This clonotype occurred many times. The V call is TRBV29-1, the J call TRBJ1-1, with 7 positions matching TRBD1. CDR1 and CDR2 (germline): SQVTM, ANQGSEA. The CDR3 extends over 15 amino acids. After removal of 5 bases from V and 0 bases from J, the junction contained 9 bases not matched to a gene. In DNA, the CDR3 is TGCAGCGTTTCCCGGGACAGAGACATGAACACTGAAGCTTTCTTT. Encoded protein: CSVSRDRDMNTEAFF. Complete variable domain (other parts from reference TRBV29-1 and TRBJ1-1): SAVISQKPSRDICQRGTSLTIQCQVDSQVTMMFWYRQQPGQSLTLIATANQGSEATYESGFVIDKFPISRPNLTFSTLTVSNMSPEDSSIYLCSVSRDRDMNTEAFFGQGTRLTVV.

In its sample, this clonotype was seen many times. J is TRBJ2-2 and V is TRBV4-1; 11 bases match TRBD1. Germline V CDR1 and CDR2: MGHRA, YSYEKL. This CDR3 spans 14 amino acids. With V trimmed by 6 bases and J by 4 bases, 1 base remained unmatched. The CDR3 reads CASSGQGATGELFF. DNA for the CDR3: TGCGCCAGCAGTGGACAGGGGGCCACCGGGGAGCTGTTTTTT.

This clonotype occurred many times. The rearrangement links TRBV29-1 to TRBJ2-3, with 7 bases identical to TRBD2. This CDR3 has 14 residues. The germline CDR1 and CDR2 sequences are SQVTM and ANQGSEA. V gave up 6 bases and J gave up 3 bases; unmatched junction bases: 9. Here the CDR3 reads CSVPREGRTDTQYF. In DNA, the CDR3 is TGCAGCGTCCCCAGGGAGGGGAGGACAGATACGCAGTATTTT.

V gene TRBV28 combines with J gene TRBJ1-6; a weak D match, TRBD1 (5 bases). Per the germline V gene, CDR1 is MDHEN and CDR2 is SYDVKM. The CDR3 consists of 18 residues. Trimming left V 10 bases short and J 0 bases short, with 22 bases between. CDR3 coding DNA: TGTGCCACCAACGAGGGGATGTTTCCGAGCTCCTATAATTCACCCCTCCACTTT. Amino acids: CATNEGMFPSSYNSPLHF.

Turning to this clonotype: A much larger clone lies one base from this, so it may be a read error. This rearrangement joins TRBV2 to TRBJ2-3; D is uncertain. The J call could be wrong; TRBJ1-5 is a better fit for the DNA end. The CDR3 sequence is 16 residues long. Germline V gives CDR1 SNHLY, CDR2 FYNNEI. The CDR3 loop reads CASSPRGSGRTDTQHF. The CDR3 DNA follows: TGTGCCAGCAGTCCCCGCGGTAGCGGCCGCACAGATACGCAGCATTTT.

The sample holds many counts of this clonotype. The rearrangement joins TRBV9 to TRBJ2-1; 15 bases align to TRBD2. In germline, CDR1 is SGDLS, CDR2 YYNGEE. The length of the CDR3 is 18 residues. The ends lost 2 bases at V and 0 bases at J; junction bases unmatched: 3. Here the CDR3 reads CASSVGTSGGSSYNEQFF. The DNA for the CDR3 is TGTGCCAGCAGCGTCGGGACTAGCGGGGGGAGCTCCTACAATGAGCAGTTCTTC.

In its sample, this clonotype was seen many times. The chain has TRBV9 and TRBJ1-3; D call uncertain. CDR1 and CDR2 (germline): SGDLS, YYNGEE. CDR3 length: 16 residues. The V and J ends lost 4 bases and 0 bases respectively, with 14 bases between them. The CDR3 DNA reads TGTGCCAGCAGCCCCGTTGGGGTCAACTCTGGAAACACCATATATTTT. Translation gives CASSPVGVNSGNTIYF.

This clonotype was counted at least ten times. The CDR3 sequence is CASSAGTGDEKLFF. The CDR3 coding sequence is TGTGCCAGCAGCGCCGGGACAGGGGACGAAAAACTGTTTTTT. The gene calls are TRBV6-1 and TRBJ1-4, with TRBD1 identical over 10 bases. After removal of 6 bases from V and 8 bases from J, the junction contained 6 bases not matched to a gene. The CDR3 length is 14 residues. From germline, CDR1 is MNHNS and CDR2 SASEGT.

This rearrangement joins TRBV20-1 to TRBJ2-5; 12 bases align to TRBD2. V was clipped by 1 base and J by 4 bases; unmatched bases: 4. The germline gives CDR1 DFQATT, CDR2 SNEGSKA (reference sequence). This CDR3 is built from 15 residues. CDR3 DNA sequence: TGCAGTGCTAGAGTTGCGGGACTAGCGGGAGAGACCCAGTACTTC. The encoded protein is CSARVAGLAGETQYF.